This T cell receptor beta chain was recovered during a study of chemoradiotherapy in HPV16-positive cancers. Study details: Functional T-cell assays on a couple of HPV16-positive patients' cells defined candidate HPV-specific clones and common TCR motifs. The study's findings and limits: For HPV16-positive patients, expanding HPV-responsive T cells associated with longer recurrence-free survival. Non-HPV-specific T cells did not expand in tumors during treatment, whereas candidate HPV-specific clones and E7-related motifs did.

Clones were read by immunoSEQ multiplex PCR, and TCRdb kept only the in-frame ones, dropping some. This sample has about 23,000 clones, with about 90% found just once. Over chemoradiotherapy, repertoires were sampled more than once. Unmatched junction bases numbered 1, after V lost 1 base and J lost 0 bases. This CDR3 has 15 amino acids. Germline V CDR1 and CDR2: SEHNR, FQNEAQ (reference sequence). About this clone itself: Antigen: not known.

The receptor comes from a human donor with HPV-associated anogenital cancer. Sample: blood, taken from a patient who underwent chemoradiotherapy. The chain has TRBV7-9 and TRBJ2-3; 7 nucleotides agree with TRBD1. The CDR3 loop reads CASSLGQGSTDTQYF. CDR3 bases: TGTGCCAGCAGCTTAGGACAGGGAAGCACAGATACGCAGTATTTT.